Shown below are 27 T cell receptor beta chains from a single sample sequenced in a study of spatial heterogeneity in lung cancer. Via MiXCR, TCRdb re-called the 5' RACE reads, giving one row per CDR3 protein. The sample records about 82,000 distinct CDR3 sequences, roughly an eighth being singletons. Regarding time point: sample taken at primary tumor resection. TCRs were sequenced from unsorted whole RNA of tumor, nontumor lung or PBMC. This specimen was PBMCs, taken at surgery. The source of these receptors is a male donor with early-stage non-small cell lung cancer.

The V gene is TRBV29-1, the J gene TRBJ1-2, with D uncertain. CDR1 is SQVTM and CDR2 is ANQGSEA in the germline V gene. Trimming removed 2 bases at V and 4 bases at J, with 8 bases between. The CDR3 runs to 12 residues. The CDR3 protein is CSVEKGSYGYTF. CDR3 coding DNA: TGCAGCGTTGAAAAAGGGTCCTATGGCTACACCTTC.

This clonotype was observed a few times. J is TRBJ2-7 and V is TRBV7-9; D gene unclear. This CDR3 spans 11 amino acids. V lost 5 bases and J lost 5, with 7 bases in between. Germline CDR1 reads SEHNR; CDR2 reads FQNEAQ (reference sequence). CDR3 coding DNA: TGTGCCAGCAGCCCAAACCACGAGCAGTACTTC. This gives the protein CASSPNHEQYF. Using reference TRBV7-9 and TRBJ2-7 for the parts outside the CDR3, the full variable domain is DTGVSQNPRHKITKRGQNVTFRCDPISEHNRLYWYRQTLGQGPEFLTYFQNEAQLEKSRLLSDRFSAERPKGSFSTLEIQRTEQGDSAMYLCASSPNHEQYFGPGTRLTVT.

The chain carries TRBV23-1 and TRBJ2-1; D is possibly TRBD2 (5 bases). TRBV23-1 belongs to the ORF category, with a function that is uncertain. The germline V and J ends were trimmed by 7 bases and 9 bases, with 22 bases remaining between them. This CDR3 contains 15 residues. The CDR3 nucleotides are TGCGCCAGCACCGGACCCCCCCCCTTCGAGGGTGAGCAGTTCTTC. Its protein is CASTGPPPFEGEQFF.

This clonotype was seen ten or more times. This sequence joins TRBV29-1 and TRBJ1-2; D is unresolved. Germline CDR1 reads SQVTM; CDR2 reads ANQGSEA. This CDR3 comprises 12 residues. V was cut by 3 bases and J by 4 bases, with 9 bases left in between. The CDR3 here is CSVEDGGYGYTF. The CDR3 bases are TGCAGCGTTGAGGATGGAGGCTATGGCTACACCTTC.

This chain connects TRBV11-2 to TRBJ2-7, with 10 bases that match TRBD1. The J segment lost 3 bases and the V segment lost 5 bases, leaving 10 bases of the junction unmatched. This CDR3 has 16 residues. Germline CDR1 is SGHAT and CDR2 is FQNNGV. CDR3 region: CASSTPSGQGGYEQYF. In DNA form, the CDR3 reads TGTGCCAGCAGCACCCCCTCAGGACAGGGGGGCTACGAGCAGTACTTC.

The J gene is TRBJ2-7, the V gene TRBV19, with a possible D match to TRBD1 (6 bases). Looked up from germline, CDR1 is LNHDA and CDR2 is SQIVND (reference sequence). V shed 6 bases and J shed 2 bases, with 14 bases lying between them. CDR3 size: 14 residues. CDR3 in DNA: TGTGCCAGTAGCGGATACAGGGTTCCCTACGAGCAGTACTTC. Amino acids: CASSGYRVPYEQYF.

The chain carries TRBV10-2 and TRBJ1-1, with D possibly being TRBD1 (6 bases). Per germline, CDR1 WSHSY and CDR2 SAAADI. V lost 6 bases to trimming and J lost 5 bases, with 16 bases between them. This CDR3 contains 14 residues. CDR3 sequence reads: CASSRGRGSTEAFF. The CDR3 region has the DNA TGCGCCAGCAGCCGGGGGAGGGGGAGTACTGAAGCTTTCTTT.

This chain links TRBV29-1 with TRBJ1-2, with no clear D. CDR1 and CDR2 from the germline V gene are SQVTM and ANQGSEA. This CDR3 has 12 residues. Trimming removed 4 bases at V and 9 bases at J, with 15 bases between. This CDR3 reads CSVGSGPNSYTF. DNA of the CDR3: TGCAGCGTTGGGTCAGGCCCTAACAGCTACACCTTC. Complete variable domain (other parts from reference TRBV29-1 and TRBJ1-2): SAVISQKPSRDICQRGTSLTIQCQVDSQVTMMFWYRQQPGQSLTLIATANQGSEATYESGFVIDKFPISRPNLTFSTLTVSNMSPEDSSIYLCSVGSGPNSYTFGSGTRLTVV.

The genes are TRBV7-8 and TRBJ2-1, with D perhaps given as TRBD1 or TRBD2 (5 bases each). In germline, CDR1 is SGHVS, CDR2 FQNEAQ. The CDR3 runs to 17 residues. Trimming shortened V by 7 bases and J by 0 bases, and 19 bases separated the two germline ends. This chain's CDR3 is CASNPSRNRFSYNEQFF. Written as DNA, the CDR3 is TGTGCCAGCAACCCTAGCCGAAACAGGTTCTCCTACAATGAGCAGTTCTTC.

This clonotype was recorded at least ten times. The chain carries TRBV21-1 and TRBJ2-2. TRBV21-1 is termed a pseudogene. CDR3 length: 12 residues. The CDR3 nucleotides are TGTGCCAGCACTAAGCTAACCGGGGAGCTGTTTTTT. It yields the protein CASTKLTGELFF.

This clonotype was picked up a small number of times. The chain is built from TRBV5-1 and TRBJ1-1; possibly TRBD1 for D (5 bases). The CDR3 is 16 amino acids. V lost 0 bases and J lost 1, with 13 bases in between. The germline V gene encodes CDR1 SGHRS and CDR2 YFSETQ. Written as DNA, the CDR3 is TGCGCCAGCAGCTTGGAGGCGCAGGGACGGAACACTGAAGCTTTCTTT. It is translated as CASSLEAQGRNTEAFF.

The J gene is TRBJ2-5, the V gene TRBV12-3 or TRBV12-4, with TRBD1 matching over 10 bases. V lost 5 bases, J lost 3 bases, and 6 bases stayed unmatched. The CDR3 extends over 15 amino acids. In DNA form, the CDR3 reads TGTGCCAGCAGTATCGGGACAGGGGAGAAAGAGACCCAGTACTTC. This sequence encodes CASSIGTGEKETQYF.

The chain couples TRBV19 to TRBJ1-1; D gene unclear. This CDR3 has 17 amino acids. The germline V gene has CDR1 LNHDA and CDR2 SQIVND (reference sequence). V was clipped by 3 bases and J by 1 base, with 18 bases between them. As DNA, the CDR3 is TGTGCCAGTAGTATTAAAAAGACTAACCGTTGGAACACTGAAGCTTTCTTT. Protein product: CASSIKKTNRWNTEAFF.

Only a few counts were recorded for this clonotype. V is TRBV12-3 or TRBV12-4 and J is TRBJ2-3, with TRBD1 as a possible D gene (5 bases). CDR3 length: 13 residues. Trimming stripped 4 bases from V and 6 bases from J, with 11 bases between. In nucleotides, the CDR3 is TGTGCCAGCAGTTATAGGGGTACGGATACGCAGTATTTT. It yields the protein CASSYRGTDTQYF.

This clonotype appeared a single time. The V and J genes are TRBV5-1 and TRBJ2-7; TRBD2 matches at 14 bases. This CDR3 comprises 19 residues. J lost 0 bases, V lost 3 bases, and 11 bases had no gene match. From germline, CDR1 is SGHRS and CDR2 YFSETQ. The CDR3 sequence is CASSSPGLAGVRSSYEQYF. Here the CDR3 DNA reads TGCGCCAGCAGCTCCCCGGGACTAGCGGGGGTGCGAAGCTCCTACGAGCAGTACTTC.

This clonotype was seen many times. The genes are TRBV6-5 and TRBJ1-1; weak D call: TRBD1 (5 bases). This CDR3 comprises 15 residues. The V end was cut by 3 bases, the J end by 5 bases, with 16 bases between. CDR1 and CDR2 from the germline V gene are MNHEY and SVGAGI. CDR3 in amino acids: CASSYSGGGKTEAFF. The CDR3 nucleotides read TGTGCCAGCAGTTATTCCGGGGGAGGGAAAACTGAAGCTTTCTTT.

V gene TRBV14 combines with J gene TRBJ1-1; no firm D call. Per germline, CDR1 SGHDN and CDR2 FVKESK. Trimming took off 2 bases at V and 0 bases at J, with 10 bases between the two ends. This CDR3 comprises 15 residues. The CDR3 is CASSQSDWMNTEAFF. CDR3 sequence (DNA): TGTGCCAGCAGCCAATCGGACTGGATGAACACTGAAGCTTTCTTT.

This clonotype was recorded a few times. V is TRBV14 and J is TRBJ1-2; D is undetermined. Germline CDR1 reads SGHDN; CDR2 reads FVKESK. The CDR3 has 13 residues. V was cut by 0 bases and J by 8 bases, with 10 bases left in between. The CDR3 loop is CASSQEWVKGYTF. DNA for the CDR3: TGTGCCAGCAGCCAAGAATGGGTGAAAGGCTACACCTTC.

This chain connects TRBV29-1 to TRBJ1-1, with D perhaps matching TRBD1 (5 bases). This CDR3 region has 14 residues. CDR1 and CDR2 from the germline V gene are SQVTM and ANQGSEA. The germline V and J ends were trimmed by 0 bases and 3 bases, with 11 bases remaining between them. Here the CDR3 reads CSVEDRRAHTEAFF. CDR3 coding DNA: TGCAGCGTTGAAGATCGCAGGGCACACACTGAAGCTTTCTTT.

The chain employs TRBV12-3 or TRBV12-4 and TRBJ1-1; no definite D call. The V end was cut by 6 bases, the J end by 4 bases, with 15 bases between. This CDR3 contains 14 residues. DNA for the CDR3: TGTGCCAGCAGCCGCGACCTTACGGGCACTGAAGCTTTCTTT. This translates into CASSRDLTGTEAFF.

This clonotype was seen at least ten times. The J gene is TRBJ2-1, the V gene TRBV2; tentative D call: TRBD1 (7 bases). The length of the CDR3 is 12 residues. Germline lookup yields CDR1 SNHLY and CDR2 FYNNEI. The germline V and J ends were trimmed by 6 bases and 7 bases, with 10 bases remaining between them. The CDR3 sequence is CASRGGQNEQFF. As DNA, the CDR3 is TGTGCCAGCAGGGGGGGACAGAATGAGCAGTTCTTC.

The rearrangement links TRBV9 to TRBJ2-3; D unclear. Trimming removed 0 bases from V and 0 bases from J, with 8 bases in between. Germline V gene sequence: CDR1 SGDLS, CDR2 YYNGEE. The CDR3 is made up of 15 amino acids. The CDR3 sequence: CASSVGTVSTDTQYF. CDR3 nucleotides: TGTGCCAGCAGCGTAGGGACGGTAAGCACAGATACGCAGTATTTT.

This clonotype was seen a few times. This chain links TRBV5-6 with TRBJ2-1; TRBD2 agrees at 7 bases. CDR1 is SGHDT, CDR2 YYEEEE, per germline. This CDR3 contains 15 residues. V gave up 0 bases and J gave up 4 bases; unmatched junction bases: 4. DNA for the CDR3: TGTGCCAGCAGCTTGGAACTAGCGCAATACAATGAGCAGTTCTTC. Protein product: CASSLELAQYNEQFF.

This rearrangement joins TRBV21-1 to TRBJ2-3; TRBD2 is the table's D call, not checked against the DNA. TRBV21-1 is flagged as a pseudogene. This CDR3 comprises 15 residues. CDR3: CASNPGLEHTDTQYF. The CDR3 DNA is TGTGCCAGCAACCCGGGACTAGAACACACAGATACGCAGTATTTT.

The rearrangement links TRBV5-4 to TRBJ2-5; TRBD1 might be the D (5 bases). Germline loops: CDR1 SGHNT, CDR2 YYREEE (reference sequence). Deletions cut 4 bases from V and 2 bases from J, with 12 bases between. The CDR3 has 14 residues. CDR3 bases: TGTGCCAGCAGCGCTACAGGCTCTCAAGAGACCCAGTACTTC. Encoded protein: CASSATGSQETQYF.

This clonotype was seen more than once but under ten times. The rearrangement uses TRBV24-1 and TRBJ2-7, with TRBD1 matching 12 bases. Per germline, CDR1 KGHDR and CDR2 SFDVKD. The ends lost 2 bases at V and 5 bases at J; junction bases unmatched: 9. CDR3 length equals 17 residues. The chain's CDR3 is CATSDSSGTGGEDEQYF. For the CDR3, the DNA is TGTGCCACCAGTGATTCCTCCGGGACAGGGGGCGAAGACGAGCAGTACTTC.

This clonotype occurred a few times. The genes are TRBV30 and TRBJ1-2; 7 nucleotides match TRBD1. The CDR3 spans 12 residues. CDR1 and CDR2 from the germline V gene are GTSNPN and SVGIG (reference sequence). CDR3 in DNA: TGTGCGGCAGGGGGGTGGAACTATGGCTACACCTTC. Protein product: CAAGGWNYGYTF.